The subject of this entry is one TCR beta chain. Per germline, CDR1 MGHDK and CDR2 SYGVNS. The CDR3 loop spans 12 amino acids. Trimming removed 8 bases at V and 5 bases at J, with 10 bases between. The record originates from a study of T cells in Graves' hyperthyroidism and ophthalmopathy. Study details: Pretreatment peripheral blood was obtained at initial diagnosis.

Amplified TCR beta CDR3 regions came from RNA transcripts. When the TCR CDR3 underwent first-round RT-PCR, the HTBI primer set was used. TCRdb reanalysed the multiplex PCR reads using MiXCR and keeps one entry per CDR3 protein. The sample comprises 800,000 or so distinct CDR3 sequences, approximately 40% of which are singletons, and roughly 8.3% rests with the top ten. Fresh peripheral blood, about 9.9 ml, yielded the PBMCs. This clonotype originated in a man aged 18 to 29 with Graves' hyperthyroidism. V is TRBV25-1 and J is TRBJ1-5; D perhaps matches TRBD1 (6 bases). The sample consisted of blood. The CDR3 loop is CASSDSDQPQHF. The CDR3 DNA is TGTGCCAGCTCGGACAGTGATCAGCCCCAGCATTTT. Full variable domain (missing parts from reference TRBV25-1 and TRBJ1-5): EADIYQTPRYLVIGTGKKITLECSQTMGHDKMYWYQQDPGMELHLIHYSYGVNSTEKGDLSSESTVSRIRTEHFPLTLESARPSHTSQYLCASSDSDQPQHFGDGTRLSIL.